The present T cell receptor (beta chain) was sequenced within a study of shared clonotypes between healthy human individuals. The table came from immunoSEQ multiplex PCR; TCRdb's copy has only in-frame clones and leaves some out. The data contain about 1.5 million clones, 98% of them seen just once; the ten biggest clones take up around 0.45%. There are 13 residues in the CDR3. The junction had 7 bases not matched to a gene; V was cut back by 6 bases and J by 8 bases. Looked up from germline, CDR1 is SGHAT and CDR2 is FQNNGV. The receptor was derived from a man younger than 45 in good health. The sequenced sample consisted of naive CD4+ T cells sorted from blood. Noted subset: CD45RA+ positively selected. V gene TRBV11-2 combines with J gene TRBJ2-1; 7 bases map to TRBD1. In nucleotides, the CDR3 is TGTGCCAGCAGACCGACAGGGCCCCATGAGCAGTTCTTC. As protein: CASRPTGPHEQFF.